This paragraph reports one TCR beta chain. The sample originates from a study of T cell responses to AZD1222 COVID-19 vaccine. Generated by immunoSEQ multiplex PCR, the TCRdb table keeps only in-frame clones and is missing some. The table shows some 64,000 clones, with more than 85% occurring only once. The V gene's germline CDR1 is MDHEN and CDR2 SYDVKM. The CDR3 sequence is 12 residues long. V trimming: 9 bases; J trimming: 4 bases; junction bases outside the gene matches: 6. The J gene is TRBJ2-7, the V gene TRBV28, with 7 bases matching TRBD1. The receptor comes from an adult in good health. This specimen consisted of peripheral blood, obtained on day 0 of AZD1222 vaccination. The CDR3 DNA is TGTGCCAGTAAGGACAGGATTTACGAGCAGTACTTC. Translating it yields CASKDRIYEQYF.